The rows below give T cell receptor beta chains drawn from one sample of a study of blood T cells in healthy people across ages. TCRdb used MiXCR to reprocess the 5' RACE reads, holding one entry per CDR3 protein. The table shows hundreds of thousands of distinct CDR3 sequences, with under 80% occurring only once. The sequencing sample was made of blood. These receptors all come from a man aged 25-40 years in good health. Both conserved end residues are part of each CDR3. D genes are given only for firm matches. Size values are once, few and many counts, or a class for expanded clones, and some rows have none.

clone_size	d_call	v_call	j_call	cdr3_nt	cdr3_aa
-	-	TRBV5-1	TRBJ2-6	TGCGTCAGCAGCCTACAGGGTACTGGGGCCAACGTCCTGACTTTC	CVSSLQGTGANVLTF
-	TRBD1	TRBV13	TRBJ1-2	TGTGCCAGCAGCCCAGGGACAGCTTTGGGTGGCTACACCTTC	CASSPGTALGGYTF
-	-	TRBV5-5	TRBJ2-3	TGTGCCAGCAGCCCACAACAGACGAGGTTTTCCACAGATACGCAGTATTTT	CASSPQQTRFSTDTQYF
few	-	TRBV7-9	TRBJ2-1	TGTGCCAGCAGCTTAGAAATGATACAGTTCTTC	CASSLEMIQFF
-	-	TRBV28	TRBJ2-3	TGTGCCAGCAGTTTAGGAGAGACCGAGAGGCAGTATTTT	CASSLGETERQYF
few	-	TRBV3-1	TRBJ2-4	TGTGCCAGCAGCCAAGAGCCCGGCCCCATAGCCGAAAACATTCAGTACTTC	CASSQEPGPIAENIQYF
once	-	TRBV7-2	TRBJ2-1	TGTGCCAGCAGCTCAGACGGCGGACACAATGAGCAGTTCTTC	CASSSDGGHNEQFF
-	-	TRBV12-3/TRBV12-4	TRBJ1-6	TGTGCCAGCAGTTTCAGTTCGGAATCACCCCTCCACTTT	CASSFSSESPLHF
-	-	TRBV2	TRBJ2-7	TGTGCCAGCGAGGCAGGGTATACCTCCTACGAGCAGTACTTC	CASEAGYTSYEQYF
-	-	TRBV29-1	TRBJ2-3	TGCAGCGTTGAAGATCTTCGACAGGCAGAGGCAGATACGCAGTATTTT	CSVEDLRQAEADTQYF
few	TRBD1	TRBV3-1	TRBJ2-2	TGTGCCAGTAAGGGGGCGGACACCGGGGAGCTGTTTTTT	CASKGADTGELFF
few	TRBD1	TRBV4-2	TRBJ1-4	TGTGCCAGCAGCCAAGATACTATAAAGGGGGCGCAGGGTGAAAAACTGTTTTTT	CASSQDTIKGAQGEKLFF
-	-	TRBV5-6	TRBJ2-7	TGTGCCAGCAGCCCACCCCGGATCTACGAGCAGTACTTC	CASSPPRIYEQYF
-	-	TRBV4-2	TRBJ1-6	TGTGCCAGCAGCCAAGAAGATAATAATTCACCCCTCCACTTT	CASSQEDNNSPLHF
-	-	TRBV7-9	TRBJ2-3	TGTGCCAGCAGCTCCCCCCCCGGGGAGGATACGGGAGATACGCAGTATTTT	CASSSPPGEDTGDTQYF
-	-	TRBV10-3	TRBJ1-2	TGTGCCATCAGTGAGTCAGGCTCGACAGGCGATGGCTACACCTTC	CAISESGSTGDGYTF
once	TRBD2	TRBV20-1	TRBJ2-1	TGCAGTGTCACGACTAGCGGGGGTTACAATGAGCAGTTCTTC	CSVTTSGGYNEQFF
-	-	TRBV12-3/TRBV12-4	TRBJ1-1	TGTGCCAGCACAATCTTCACTGAAGCTTTCTTT	CASTIFTEAFF
few	-	TRBV6-2/TRBV6-3	TRBJ2-1	TGTGCCAGCAGTCAGAGTTCCGAGCAGTTCTTC	CASSQSSEQFF
-	TRBD1	TRBV18	TRBJ1-1	TGTGCCAGCTCACCGGGACAGTCATCTAGAGGTGAAGCTTTCTTT	CASSPGQSSRGEAFF
-	TRBD2	TRBV27	TRBJ2-3	TGTGCCAGCAGGGGACTAGCGGGGCCCACAGATACGCAGTATTTT	CASRGLAGPTDTQYF
-	TRBD2	TRBV20-1	TRBJ2-1	TGCAGTGCGAGGATAGCGGGTAGCTCCTACAATGAGCAGTTCTTC	CSARIAGSSYNEQFF
-	TRBD2	TRBV29-1	TRBJ2-7	TGCAGCGTGGGGCTAGCGGGAGAGCAGTACTTC	CSVGLAGEQYF
-	-	TRBV4-1	TRBJ2-7	TGCGCCAGCAGCTCTGGGACATGGGATGAGCAGTACTTC	CASSSGTWDEQYF
-	-	TRBV20-1	TRBJ2-5	TGCAGTGCTAGAGATTACGGGCAGTACTTC	CSARDYGQYF
-	TRBD1	TRBV2	TRBJ2-7	TGTGCCAGCAGTGCCCAGGGACAGCTCTCCTACGAGCAGTACTTC	CASSAQGQLSYEQYF
-	-	TRBV12-3/TRBV12-4	TRBJ1-1	TGTGCCAGCAACTACGCCACAGGGCTGGTAAACACTGAAGCTTTCTTT	CASNYATGLVNTEAFF